These 19 T cell receptor beta chains were all obtained from the same sample, sequenced in a study of identical twins. A single record per CDR3 protein comes from TCRdb applying MiXCR to the 5' RACE reads. The sample lists around 250,000 distinct CDR3 sequences, 12% occurring once. These data were also filed under a second study, of yellow fever vaccine responses in identical twins.

Sequencing input: memory (CD45RO+) T cells sorted from blood. All receptors come from a young woman in good health.

The V and J genes are TRBV7-8 and TRBJ2-3; D may be TRBD2 (6 bases). The germline V gene has CDR1 SGHVS and CDR2 FQNEAQ. The V end lost 5 bases, the J end lost 2 bases, and 11 bases lay between the germline ends. The CDR3 is 14 residues long. CDR3 in amino acids: CASSRRGNTDTQYF. CDR3 DNA: TGTGCCAGCAGCCGACGGGGGAACACAGATACGCAGTATTTT.

In nucleotides, the CDR3 is TGTGCCAGCAGCACGGGACTAGCGGGAGGGCCAATAGGGAATGAGCAGTTCTTC. As protein: CASSTGLAGGPIGNEQFF. The chain has TRBV11-1 and TRBJ2-1; 16 bases align to TRBD2. CDR3 length: 18 residues. Trimming removed 5 bases from V and 7 bases from J; junction bases left unmatched: 11. Germline CDR1 and CDR2: SGHAT and FQDESV (reference sequence).

This clonotype was detected a few times. CDR3 in amino acids: CASSVLAGVPDTQYF. The CDR3 nucleotides read TGTGCCAGCAGCGTACTAGCGGGAGTGCCAGATACGCAGTATTTT. The genes are TRBV7-2 and TRBJ2-3; 11 nucleotides agree with TRBD2. The CDR3 totals 15 residues. Germline V gene lookup returns CDR1 SGHTA and CDR2 FQGNSA. With 5 bases clipped from V and 4 bases from J, the junction kept 5 bases outside the gene matches. Using reference TRBV7-2 and TRBJ2-3 for the parts outside the CDR3, the full variable domain is GAGVSQSPSNKVTEKGKDVELRCDPISGHTALYWYRQSLGQGLEFLIYFQGNSAPDKSGLPSDRFSAERTGGSVSTLTIQRTQQEDSAVYLCASSVLAGVPDTQYFGPGTRLTVL.

This clonotype has only a few counts. The gene calls are TRBV25-1 and TRBJ1-1; D is uncertain. From germline, CDR1 is MGHDK and CDR2 SYGVNS. V lost 1 base, J lost 0 bases, and 9 bases lay in between. The CDR3 runs 15 residues. CDR3 in amino acids: CASSESGRMNTEAFF. CDR3 in DNA: TGTGCCAGCAGTGAATCCGGAAGGATGAACACTGAAGCTTTCTTT.

This clonotype showed up just a few times. V and J are TRBV20-1 and TRBJ2-7; D is unclear. V was trimmed by 6 bases and J by 5 bases, leaving 11 bases between them. CDR3 length equals 11 residues. Germline values: CDR1 DFQATT, CDR2 SNEGSKA (reference sequence). The CDR3 DNA reads TGCAGTGCGACCCCCGAGGACGAGCAGTACTTC. It specifies CSATPEDEQYF.

This clonotype was picked up many times. The genes are TRBV29-1 and TRBJ2-7; tentative D call: TRBD2 (5 bases). CDR3 length: 12 residues. The V end lost 6 bases, the J end lost 3 bases, and 12 bases lay between the germline ends. Germline V CDR1 and CDR2: SQVTM, ANQGSEA. CDR3 bases: TGCAGCGTCGGGTCGGGGATCTACGAGCAGTACTTC. Protein product: CSVGSGIYEQYF.

The sample holds many counts of this clonotype. The chain uses TRBV3-1 and TRBJ1-2; perhaps TRBD1 as D (5 bases). V was clipped by 2 bases and J by 4 bases, with 8 bases between them. This CDR3 is built from 13 residues. Per germline, CDR1 LGHDT and CDR2 YNNKEL (reference sequence). The CDR3 nucleotides are TGTGCCAGCAGCCAATTAGACAGCTATGGCTACACCTTC. This sequence encodes CASSQLDSYGYTF.

This clonotype appeared a few times. The V call is TRBV20-1, the J call TRBJ2-3; D is perhaps TRBD2 (6 bases). The CDR3 has 15 amino acids. Germline assignment: CDR1 DFQATT and CDR2 SNEGSKA (reference sequence). The V gene lost 0 bases and the J gene lost 5 bases, with 15 bases spanning the gap. The CDR3 loop reads CSARDFLAGIDTQYF. CDR3 sequence (DNA): TGCAGTGCTAGAGATTTCTTGGCGGGGATAGATACGCAGTATTTT.

This clonotype was seen a handful of times. CDR3: CASSEQYF. CDR3 in DNA: TGTGCCAGCAGCGAACAGTACTTC. V usage is TRBV3-1 and J usage is TRBJ2-7; the D is unclear. This CDR3 spans 8 amino acids. Germline V CDR1 and CDR2: LGHDT, YNNKEL (reference sequence). The V and J ends lost 5 bases and 10 bases respectively, with 3 bases between them.

The rearrangement joins TRBV6-6 to TRBJ1-2; no clear D. CDR1 and CDR2 (germline): MNHNY, SVGAGI (reference sequence). V lost 5 bases and J lost 8, with 15 bases in between. The CDR3 runs 13 residues. The CDR3 loop reads CASSPTAGRGYTF. The CDR3, as DNA: TGTGCCAGCAGTCCCACGGCTGGGCGCGGCTACACCTTC.

CDR3 bases: TGCGCCAGCAGCTTGCGCCCCCTCGATAGCACAGATACGCAGTATTTT. Translated: CASSLRPLDSTDTQYF. J is TRBJ2-3 and V is TRBV5-1; D unclear. V was trimmed by 1 base and J by 0 bases, leaving 12 bases between them. CDR1 and CDR2 from the germline V gene are SGHRS and YFSETQ. This CDR3 has 16 residues. The entire variable domain, with the rest obtained from reference TRBV5-1 and TRBJ2-3, is as follows: KAGVTQTPRYLIKTRGQQVTLSCSPISGHRSVSWYQQTPGQGLQFLFEYFSETQRNKGNFPGRFSGRQFSNSRSEMNVSTLELGDSALYLCASSLRPLDSTDTQYFGPGTRLTVL.

The V gene is TRBV30, the J gene TRBJ1-1; D gene unclear. Trimming removed 3 bases from V and 11 bases from J, with 16 bases in between. Germline V lookup: CDR1 GTSNPN, CDR2 SVGIG (reference sequence). The length of the CDR3 is 12 residues. The CDR3 DNA sequence: TGTGCCTGGAGCCCCATCGGAGCCTTCGCTTTCTTT. This translates into CAWSPIGAFAFF.

The chain combines TRBV19 with TRBJ2-1; TRBD2 matches 10 bases. V lost 3 bases and J lost 1; bases outside the gene matches: 15. The CDR3 has 20 residues. Looked up from germline, CDR1 is LNHDA and CDR2 is SQIVND (reference sequence). The CDR3 is CASSISASSGRVRSYNEQFF. In DNA form, the CDR3 reads TGTGCCAGTAGTATTTCAGCGTCTAGCGGGAGAGTAAGGTCCTACAATGAGCAGTTCTTC. The entire variable domain, with the rest obtained from reference TRBV19 and TRBJ2-1, is as follows: DGGITQSPKYLFRKEGQNVTLSCEQNLNHDAMYWYRQDPGQGLRLIYYSQIVNDFQKGDIAEGYSVSREKKESFPLTVTSAQKNPTAFYLCASSISASSGRVRSYNEQFFGPGTRLTVL.

The chain couples TRBV2 to TRBJ2-5; D is possibly TRBD2 (6 bases). The germline V and J ends were trimmed by 7 bases and 7 bases, with 22 bases remaining between them. Germline V CDR1 and CDR2: SNHLY, FYNNEI. The CDR3 extends over 15 amino acids. The CDR3: CASKEGLGIIGTQYF. As DNA, the CDR3 is TGTGCCAGCAAGGAGGGCTTAGGGATAATCGGGACCCAGTACTTC. Using reference TRBV2 and TRBJ2-5 for the parts outside the CDR3, the full variable domain is EPEVTQTPSHQVTQMGQEVILRCVPISNHLYFYWYRQILGQKVEFLVSFYNNEISEKSEIFDDQFSVERPDGSNFTLKIRSTKLEDSAMYFCASKEGLGIIGTQYFGPGTRLLVL.

The chain joins TRBV9 to TRBJ1-1; TRBD1 matches at 9 bases. Germline loops: CDR1 SGDLS, CDR2 YYNGEE. J gave up 5 bases and V 2 bases, and 4 bases lay outside the gene matches. The CDR3 is 14 amino acids. The chain's CDR3 is CASSVRDRATEAFF. The CDR3 bases are TGTGCCAGCAGCGTTAGGGACAGGGCTACTGAAGCTTTCTTT.

This clonotype showed up many times. The rearrangement uses TRBV5-1 and TRBJ1-5; D is perhaps TRBD1 (5 bases). CDR3 size: 14 residues. V lost 4 bases to trimming and J lost 4 bases, with 12 bases between them. The germline V gene encodes CDR1 SGHRS and CDR2 YFSETQ. CDR3 DNA sequence: TGCGCCAGCAGCATGGGGGGGGTAAATCAGCCCCAGCATTTT. Amino acids: CASSMGGVNQPQHF.

Ten or more counts support this clonotype. V gene TRBV5-1 combines with J gene TRBJ2-3; D not certain. This CDR3 comprises 15 residues. V lost 0 bases and J 3 bases, leaving 11 bases between the germline ends. Germline values: CDR1 SGHRS, CDR2 YFSETQ. CDR3 region: CASSLAAASTDTQYF. CDR3 sequence (DNA): TGCGCCAGCAGCTTGGCGGCGGCTAGTACAGATACGCAGTATTTT.

The table lists this clonotype with many counts. The V and J genes are TRBV7-8 and TRBJ2-2; no firm D call. Germline assignment: CDR1 SGHVS and CDR2 FQNEAQ. The CDR3 has 14 amino acids. Trimming removed 5 bases from V and 2 bases from J, with 9 bases in between. For the CDR3, the DNA is TGTGCCAGCAGCCGCACCGGAAACACCGGGGAGCTGTTTTTT. It codes for CASSRTGNTGELFF.

In its sample, this clonotype was seen many times. The CDR3 nucleotides are TGTGCCAGCAGCTATAGCGGGGGGTACACAGATACGCAGTATTTT. Amino acid sequence: CASSYSGGYTDTQYF. V gene TRBV7-2 combines with J gene TRBJ2-3, with 10 bases fitting TRBD2. The CDR3 is made up of 15 amino acids. V shed 4 bases, J shed 2 bases, and the junction held 3 bases outside the gene matches. Germline assignment: CDR1 SGHTA and CDR2 FQGNSA.